This T cell receptor (beta chain) was retrieved from a study of blood T cell repertoires in COVID-19. Study context: Both acute and convalescent COVID-19 samples were obtained from the United States, Italy and Spain.

Living in 20 to 30 US areas, the participants were between roughly 18 and 89 years of age. Data came from immunoSEQ multiplex PCR; TCRdb stores just in-frame clones and leaves some out. The data contain under 300,000 clones, around 90% of them singletons. Trimming pared 4 bases from V and 3 bases from J, leaving 19 bases between. Germline V gives CDR1 SQVTM, CDR2 ANQGSEA. The CDR3 has 15 residues. The receptor comes from a woman in her twenties or thirties with acute COVID-19. V is TRBV29-1 and J is TRBJ2-7, with a tentative D call TRBD1 (5 bases). The source material was PBMCs or T cells enriched from blood (not recorded which). CDR3 region: CSVGWSAGRNYEQYF. CDR3 in DNA: TGCAGCGTTGGGTGGTCGGCAGGGCGTAACTACGAGCAGTACTTC.